This passage covers 6 T cell receptor beta chains from one sample sequenced in a study of T cells in Graves' hyperthyroidism and ophthalmopathy. From RNA transcripts, TCR beta CDR3 regions were amplified. A set of HTBI primers served as the primers for a first-round RT-PCR of the TCR CDR3. Each CDR3 protein is one row after TCRdb ran MiXCR on the multiplex PCR reads. The sample includes around 420,000 distinct CDR3 sequences, roughly 15% of them seen just once. What was sequenced was blood. These TCRs come from a woman between 18 and 30 years old with Graves' hyperthyroidism.

This clonotype showed up just a few times. The chain combines TRBV7-8 with TRBJ2-4; 9 bases align to TRBD2. Germline lookup yields CDR1 SGHVS and CDR2 FQNEAQ. V lost 3 bases and J lost 7; bases outside the gene matches: 13. The CDR3 sequence is 17 residues long. CDR3 protein: CASSLMGGIAGVNIQYF. The CDR3 region has the DNA TGTGCCAGCAGCTTGATGGGGGGCATAGCGGGAGTCAACATTCAGTACTTC.

The table lists this clonotype with many counts. The chain joins TRBV28 to TRBJ2-3; 9 positions agree with TRBD2. Trimming removed 1 base from V and 2 bases from J; junction bases left unmatched: 4. CDR1 is MDHEN, CDR2 SYDVKM, per germline. The CDR3 length is 16 residues. The CDR3 sequence: CASSLSSSGVTDTQYF. In DNA, the CDR3 is TGTGCCAGCAGTTTATCCTCTAGCGGGGTCACAGATACGCAGTATTTT.

Ten or more counts support this clonotype. The chain combines TRBV28 with TRBJ2-1, with D perhaps matching TRBD2 (6 bases). The V gene lost 7 bases and the J gene lost 3 bases, with 16 bases spanning the gap. Germline-derived CDR1 and CDR2 are MDHEN and SYDVKM. This CDR3 spans 15 amino acids. CDR3 amino acids: CASITGEGLYNEQFF. In nucleotides, the CDR3 is TGTGCCAGCATTACGGGTGAGGGACTCTACAATGAGCAGTTCTTC.

This clonotype was recorded once. This chain links TRBV7-9 with TRBJ2-1; TRBD2 matches at 12 bases. The CDR3 has 15 amino acids. J gave up 8 bases and V 2 bases, and 4 bases lay outside the gene matches. CDR1 and CDR2 from the germline V gene are SEHNR and FQNEAQ (reference sequence). CDR3 sequence: CASSLQLAGGYEQFF. The CDR3 DNA reads TGTGCCAGCAGCTTACAACTAGCGGGAGGATATGAGCAGTTCTTC.

The sample holds a few counts of this clonotype. The CDR3 coding sequence is TGTGCCAGCAGTTTACCTAGGTCGATGGTCACTGAAGCTTTCTTT. Translating gives CASSLPRSMVTEAFF. The V gene is TRBV12-3 or TRBV12-4, the J gene TRBJ1-1, with D unclear. Trimming took off 2 bases at V and 4 bases at J, with 14 bases between the two ends. The CDR3 is made up of 15 amino acids.

The sample holds one count of this clonotype. A much larger clonotype is one base distant, so this may be a read error. The CDR3 loop is CSARPGTSGTDGKTQYF. The CDR3, as DNA: TGCAGTGCTAGGCCCGGGACTAGCGGGACCGATGGGAAGACCCAGTACTTC. The chain employs TRBV20-1 and TRBJ2-5, with TRBD2 matching 13 bases. The length of the CDR3 is 17 residues. Germline V lookup: CDR1 DFQATT, CDR2 SNEGSKA (reference sequence). V lost 3 bases to trimming and J lost 6 bases; unmatched junction nucleotides: 13.